The 22 T cell receptor beta chains reported below all come from one sample, sequenced in a study of neurological immune-mediated disorders. Using its own MiXCR run on the 5' RACE reads, TCRdb lists one record per CDR3 protein. The sample lists just over 95,000 distinct CDR3 sequences; 3.5% to 4% were seen once. Source material: PBMCs. Receptor source: a woman aged 18-29 years with multiple sclerosis.

Many counts were recorded for this clonotype. The chain carries TRBV6-6 and TRBJ2-5; 10 bases map to TRBD2. V dropped 5 bases and J dropped 2; count of bases not matched to a gene: 5. The CDR3 consists of 15 residues. Germline-derived CDR1 and CDR2 are MNHNY and SVGAGI (reference sequence). CDR3 DNA sequence: TGTGCCAGCAGTACCGGGACTAGCGTACAAGAGACCCAGTACTTC. It encodes CASSTGTSVQETQYF.

In its sample, this clonotype was seen many times. CDR3 nucleotide sequence: TGTGCCATCAGTGAATCCCCGGAGGTCTCTGATCTCGCTTTCTTT. This codes for CAISESPEVSDLAFF. The rearrangement joins TRBV10-3 to TRBJ1-1, with no clear D. The CDR3 contains 15 residues. Germline V gives CDR1 ENHRY, CDR2 SYGVKD. Between the trimmed V and J ends, which lost 3 bases and 11 bases, there was a span of 22 bases.

This clonotype was seen many times. The chain employs TRBV5-8 and TRBJ2-5; 12 bases agree with TRBD1. The CDR3 runs 15 residues. Trimming took 4 bases from V and 5 from J; bases not matched to a gene: 6. Looked up from germline, CDR1 is SGHTS and CDR2 is YDEGEE. DNA of the CDR3: TGTGCCAGCAGCCTGGGACAGGGGGCGTACGAGACCCAGTACTTC. It specifies CASSLGQGAYETQYF.

This clonotype was recorded at least ten times. J is TRBJ2-5 and V is TRBV11-2; D may be TRBD2 (6 bases). Trimming pared 5 bases from V and 5 bases from J, leaving 15 bases between. Germline CDR1 is SGHAT and CDR2 is FQNNGV. The CDR3 covers 14 residues. The DNA for the CDR3 is TGTGCCAGCAGCCCCCGGTTAAGCGGGGAGACCCAGTACTTC. It yields the protein CASSPRLSGETQYF.

In its sample, this clonotype was seen many times. V is TRBV5-1 and J is TRBJ2-7, with D perhaps matching TRBD1 or TRBD2 (6 bases each). CDR1 is SGHRS and CDR2 is YFSETQ in the germline V gene. There are 14 residues in the CDR3. Trimming pared 4 bases from V and 0 bases from J, leaving 11 bases between. CDR3 DNA: TGCGCCAGCAGCAGGGGGGCGTACTCCTACGAGCAGTACTTC. This encodes CASSRGAYSYEQYF.

In its sample, this clonotype was seen many times. The chain links TRBV4-1 to TRBJ2-4, with D perhaps matching TRBD1 or TRBD2 (5 bases each). V gave up 0 bases and J gave up 2 bases, with 11 bases separating them. Per germline, CDR1 MGHRA and CDR2 YSYEKL. CDR3 length: 16 residues. The CDR3 loop is CASSQEVGRPKNIQYF. The CDR3 DNA is TGCGCCAGCAGCCAAGAAGTGGGACGGCCCAAAAACATTCAGTACTTC.

This clonotype was counted ten times or more. The genes are TRBV28 and TRBJ2-5; 12 bases agree with TRBD1. Looked up from germline, CDR1 is MDHEN and CDR2 is SYDVKM. The trim removed 4 bases at V and 5 bases at J, leaving 2 bases unmatched. This CDR3 comprises 14 residues. The CDR3 bases are TGTGCCAGCAGTTCGGGACAGGGGGCCGAGACCCAGTACTTC. Amino acids: CASSSGQGAETQYF.

This clonotype came up many times. V gene TRBV20-1 combines with J gene TRBJ2-7; the match to TRBD1 covers 10 bases. The CDR3 has 15 residues. Germline trimming cut 1 base from V and 6 bases from J; bases unmatched to any gene: 9. Germline V gives CDR1 DFQATT, CDR2 SNEGSKA (reference sequence). The CDR3 here is CSARGPGQGKGEQYF. The CDR3 region has the DNA TGCAGTGCTAGAGGGCCGGGACAGGGGAAAGGCGAGCAGTACTTC.

This clonotype was detected ten times or more. The genes are TRBV7-9 and TRBJ2-5, with no clear D. This CDR3 is 14 amino acids long. V lost 0 bases and J lost 5, with 10 bases in between. Germline values: CDR1 SEHNR, CDR2 FQNEAQ (reference sequence). The chain's CDR3 is CASSLARDIETQYF. CDR3 bases: TGTGCCAGCAGCTTAGCGCGCGATATCGAGACCCAGTACTTC.

This clonotype has at least ten counts. V gene TRBV20-1 combines with J gene TRBJ2-6; D is unclear. The CDR3 spans 14 residues. V lost 6 bases, J lost 2 bases, and 11 bases lay in between. Germline CDR1 is DFQATT and CDR2 is SNEGSKA (reference sequence). The CDR3 reads CSALHLTGANVLTF. The CDR3 bases are TGCAGTGCCCTACACCTTACTGGGGCCAACGTCCTGACTTTC.

Relative to its sample, this clonotype is medium-sized. The J gene is TRBJ2-5, the V gene TRBV15; 7 nucleotides match TRBD2. The CDR3 is 15 amino acids. V gave up 0 bases and J gave up 6 bases; unmatched junction bases: 7. In germline, CDR1 is LNHNV, CDR2 YYDKDF (reference sequence). CDR3 sequence (DNA): TGTGCCACCAGCAGAGATTTGGAGGGAGGGCAGACCCAGTACTTC. Translated: CATSRDLEGGQTQYF.

In this sample, this clonotype turned up many times. The chain recombines TRBV12-3 or TRBV12-4 with TRBJ2-7; 14 nucleotides line up with TRBD2. This CDR3 contains 15 residues. J lost 6 bases, V lost 6 bases, and 7 bases had no gene match. This CDR3 reads CASRGLAGVGGEQYF. The CDR3 DNA follows: TGTGCCAGCAGGGGACTAGCGGGAGTAGGGGGCGAGCAGTACTTC.

The gene calls are TRBV20-1 and TRBJ1-1; D gene uncertain. From germline, CDR1 is DFQATT and CDR2 SNEGSKA (reference sequence). The CDR3 sequence is 11 residues long. V lost 6 bases to trimming and J lost 4 bases, with 9 bases between them. Here the CDR3 DNA reads TGCAGTGCGGCCAGGCGCACTGAAGCTTTCTTT. This gives the protein CSAARRTEAFF.

At least ten counts were recorded for this clonotype. The V and J genes are TRBV20-1 and TRBJ1-1; D remains unclear. Germline V lookup: CDR1 DFQATT, CDR2 SNEGSKA (reference sequence). The CDR3 loop spans 11 amino acids. The V end lost 3 bases, the J end lost 7 bases, and 9 bases lay between the germline ends. The CDR3 loop is CSASQLLEAFF. The CDR3 DNA reads TGCAGTGCTAGTCAGCTACTTGAAGCTTTCTTT.

There are many counts of this clonotype. CDR3 sequence: CASSTPDGEETQYF. In DNA, the CDR3 is TGTGCCAGCAGCACTCCGGACGGAGAAGAGACCCAGTACTTC. The chain employs TRBV5-6 and TRBJ2-5; D call uncertain. Germline V lookup: CDR1 SGHDT, CDR2 YYEEEE. This CDR3 is built from 14 residues. V was cut by 4 bases and J by 3 bases, with 13 bases left in between.

Turning to this clonotype: A much larger clone lies a single base off, so this may be a read error. The chain has TRBV12-3 or TRBV12-4 and TRBJ1-5; D is possibly TRBD1 (5 bases). The CDR3 has 15 residues. CDR3 loop: CASSLAAGFGQPQNF. Written as DNA, the CDR3 is TGTGCCAGCAGTTTGGCAGCAGGGTTCGGTCAGCCCCAGAATTTT.

The sample holds many counts of this clonotype. This chain uses TRBV6-5 with TRBJ2-1, with D unresolved. In germline, CDR1 is MNHEY, CDR2 SVGAGI. This CDR3 region has 14 residues. The V end lost 4 bases, the J end lost 3 bases, and 10 bases lay between the germline ends. CDR3 coding DNA: TGTGCCAGCAGTTTCGATAACGACTACAATGAGCAGTTCTTC. This encodes CASSFDNDYNEQFF.

This clonotype was observed many times. This chain connects TRBV7-9 to TRBJ2-1, with D possibly TRBD2 on 7 matching bases. From germline, CDR1 is SEHNR and CDR2 FQNEAQ (reference sequence). V was trimmed by 5 bases and J by 2 bases, leaving 19 bases between them. The CDR3 contains 17 residues. Here the CDR3 DNA reads TGTGCCAGCAGCCTCGGGGGGCCCGCTACGGCCTACAATGAGCAGTTCTTC. Translation: CASSLGGPATAYNEQFF.

This clonotype was seen at least ten times. The J gene is TRBJ2-3, the V gene TRBV12-3 or TRBV12-4, with 10 bases identical to TRBD1. The CDR3 is 15 residues long. With V trimmed by 5 bases and J by 4 bases, 6 bases remained unmatched. CDR3 loop: CASSLDRGKSDTQYF. The CDR3, as DNA: TGTGCCAGCAGTCTGGACAGGGGGAAATCAGATACGCAGTATTTT.

This chain connects TRBV30 to TRBJ1-1, with a possible D match to TRBD1 (5 bases). CDR3 length: 13 amino acids. Trimming cost V 2 bases and J 5 bases, with 12 bases left between them. Germline loops: CDR1 GTSNPN, CDR2 SVGIG (reference sequence). Written as DNA, the CDR3 is TGTGCCTGGAGTTTTGGAGGGGCTACTGAAGCTTTCTTT. Protein sequence: CAWSFGGATEAFF.

This clonotype was seen at least ten times. The gene calls are TRBV19 and TRBJ2-5; TRBD2 might be the D (5 bases). V was shortened by 6 bases and J by 0 bases, with 8 bases between the two germline ends. Germline V CDR1 and CDR2: LNHDA, SQIVND (reference sequence). This CDR3 is built from 13 residues. The CDR3 DNA sequence: TGTGCCAGTAGGCAACTAGACCAAGAGACCCAGTACTTC. Encoded protein: CASRQLDQETQYF.

This clonotype has more than one count but fewer than ten. The genes are TRBV6-2 or TRBV6-3 and TRBJ1-5; TRBD1 might be the D (6 bases). The V end was cut by 6 bases, the J end by 3 bases, with 15 bases between. CDR1 is MNHEY, CDR2 SVGEGT, per germline. The CDR3 is 15 residues long. As DNA, the CDR3 is TGTGCCAGCAGCGGGACACCATTCCACAATCAGCCCCAGCATTTT. It is translated as CASSGTPFHNQPQHF.